This TCR beta chain was documented in a study of chemoradiotherapy in HPV16-positive cancers. Sequencing used immunoSEQ multiplex PCR; TCRdb keeps in-frame clones, though not all of them. The sample holds around 4,000 clones, 94% seen once. Repertoires were sampled repeatedly during chemoradiotherapy. CDR1 and CDR2 from the germline V gene are SNHLY and FYNNEI. This CDR3 spans 13 amino acids. Germline trimming cut 8 bases from V and 7 bases from J; bases unmatched to any gene: 9. V and J are TRBV2 and TRBJ1-2, with 8 bases lining up with TRBD1. The sequences come from tumor tissue, collected from a patient who underwent chemoradiotherapy. The sequence was obtained from a human donor with HPV-associated anogenital cancer. The CDR3 loop is CASPGTGTSGYTF. The CDR3 bases are TGTGCCAGCCCGGGGACAGGCACGTCTGGCTACACCTTC.